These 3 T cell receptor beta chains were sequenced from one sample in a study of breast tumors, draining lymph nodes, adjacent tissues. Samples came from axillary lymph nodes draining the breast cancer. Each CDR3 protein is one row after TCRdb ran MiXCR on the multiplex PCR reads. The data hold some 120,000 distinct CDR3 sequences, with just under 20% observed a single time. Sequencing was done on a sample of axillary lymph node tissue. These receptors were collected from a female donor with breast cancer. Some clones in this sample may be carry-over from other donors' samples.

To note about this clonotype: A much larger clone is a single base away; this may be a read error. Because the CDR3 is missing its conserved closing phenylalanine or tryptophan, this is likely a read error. The CDR3 DNA follows: TGTGCCAGCAGTGAAAGGGGGAGCAATCAGCCCCAGCATTAT. Translation: CASSERGSNQPQHY. The genes are TRBV2 and TRBJ1-5, with D possibly TRBD1 on 6 matching bases. The germline V and J ends were trimmed by 2 bases and 1 base, with 6 bases remaining between them. The CDR3 consists of 14 residues. Per the germline V gene, CDR1 is SNHLY and CDR2 is FYNNEI.

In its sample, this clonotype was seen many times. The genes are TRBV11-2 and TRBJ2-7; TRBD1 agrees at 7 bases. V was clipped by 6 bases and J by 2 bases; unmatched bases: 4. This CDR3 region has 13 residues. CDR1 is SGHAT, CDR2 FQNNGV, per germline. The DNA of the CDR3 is TGTGCCAGCAGGAGGACAGGTACCTACGAGCAGTACTTC. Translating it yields CASRRTGTYEQYF.

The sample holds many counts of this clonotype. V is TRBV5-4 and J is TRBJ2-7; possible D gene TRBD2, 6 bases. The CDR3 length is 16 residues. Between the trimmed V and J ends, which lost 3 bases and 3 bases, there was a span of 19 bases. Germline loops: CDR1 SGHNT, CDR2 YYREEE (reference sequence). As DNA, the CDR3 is TGTGCCAGCAGCTCCCCCTCGGGAGATGGGGTCTACGAGCAGTACTTC. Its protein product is CASSSPSGDGVYEQYF. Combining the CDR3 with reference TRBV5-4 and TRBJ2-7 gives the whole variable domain ETGVTQSPTHLIKTRGQQVTLRCSSQSGHNTVSWYQQALGQGPQFIFQYYREEENGRGNFPPRFSGLQFPNYSSELNVNALELDDSALYLCASSSPSGDGVYEQYFGPGTRLTVT.